This TCR beta chain stems from a study of blood T cell repertoires in COVID-19. Study in general: The study drew acute and convalescent COVID-19 samples from the United States, Italy and Spain. From T cells, B-cell-depleted T cells, or PBMCs came the material, which was cDNA or gDNA.

The V segment lost 1 base and the J segment 7 bases; nucleotides outside the gene matches: 3. This CDR3 has 15 amino acids. Per the germline V gene, CDR1 is SGHVS and CDR2 is FNYEAQ. As processed by the authors: Amplification of reference gene primers provided the estimated nucleated cell counts. Clones were sequenced by immunoSEQ multiplex PCR, and TCRdb holds only the in-frame ones, with some missing. The D gene and trimming were derived from the DNA, and the V and J assignments and clone size from that table. The sample yields under 200,000 clones, around nine tenths seen once. Sequenced material: peripheral blood. This receptor was identified in a woman in her 70s with COVID-19, enrolled during active disease. J is TRBJ1-6 and V is TRBV7-6; 8 bases match TRBD1. DNA for the CDR3: TGTGCCAGCAGCTTAGGGAGACAGGGGAATTCACCCCTCCACTTT. This encodes CASSLGRQGNSPLHF.